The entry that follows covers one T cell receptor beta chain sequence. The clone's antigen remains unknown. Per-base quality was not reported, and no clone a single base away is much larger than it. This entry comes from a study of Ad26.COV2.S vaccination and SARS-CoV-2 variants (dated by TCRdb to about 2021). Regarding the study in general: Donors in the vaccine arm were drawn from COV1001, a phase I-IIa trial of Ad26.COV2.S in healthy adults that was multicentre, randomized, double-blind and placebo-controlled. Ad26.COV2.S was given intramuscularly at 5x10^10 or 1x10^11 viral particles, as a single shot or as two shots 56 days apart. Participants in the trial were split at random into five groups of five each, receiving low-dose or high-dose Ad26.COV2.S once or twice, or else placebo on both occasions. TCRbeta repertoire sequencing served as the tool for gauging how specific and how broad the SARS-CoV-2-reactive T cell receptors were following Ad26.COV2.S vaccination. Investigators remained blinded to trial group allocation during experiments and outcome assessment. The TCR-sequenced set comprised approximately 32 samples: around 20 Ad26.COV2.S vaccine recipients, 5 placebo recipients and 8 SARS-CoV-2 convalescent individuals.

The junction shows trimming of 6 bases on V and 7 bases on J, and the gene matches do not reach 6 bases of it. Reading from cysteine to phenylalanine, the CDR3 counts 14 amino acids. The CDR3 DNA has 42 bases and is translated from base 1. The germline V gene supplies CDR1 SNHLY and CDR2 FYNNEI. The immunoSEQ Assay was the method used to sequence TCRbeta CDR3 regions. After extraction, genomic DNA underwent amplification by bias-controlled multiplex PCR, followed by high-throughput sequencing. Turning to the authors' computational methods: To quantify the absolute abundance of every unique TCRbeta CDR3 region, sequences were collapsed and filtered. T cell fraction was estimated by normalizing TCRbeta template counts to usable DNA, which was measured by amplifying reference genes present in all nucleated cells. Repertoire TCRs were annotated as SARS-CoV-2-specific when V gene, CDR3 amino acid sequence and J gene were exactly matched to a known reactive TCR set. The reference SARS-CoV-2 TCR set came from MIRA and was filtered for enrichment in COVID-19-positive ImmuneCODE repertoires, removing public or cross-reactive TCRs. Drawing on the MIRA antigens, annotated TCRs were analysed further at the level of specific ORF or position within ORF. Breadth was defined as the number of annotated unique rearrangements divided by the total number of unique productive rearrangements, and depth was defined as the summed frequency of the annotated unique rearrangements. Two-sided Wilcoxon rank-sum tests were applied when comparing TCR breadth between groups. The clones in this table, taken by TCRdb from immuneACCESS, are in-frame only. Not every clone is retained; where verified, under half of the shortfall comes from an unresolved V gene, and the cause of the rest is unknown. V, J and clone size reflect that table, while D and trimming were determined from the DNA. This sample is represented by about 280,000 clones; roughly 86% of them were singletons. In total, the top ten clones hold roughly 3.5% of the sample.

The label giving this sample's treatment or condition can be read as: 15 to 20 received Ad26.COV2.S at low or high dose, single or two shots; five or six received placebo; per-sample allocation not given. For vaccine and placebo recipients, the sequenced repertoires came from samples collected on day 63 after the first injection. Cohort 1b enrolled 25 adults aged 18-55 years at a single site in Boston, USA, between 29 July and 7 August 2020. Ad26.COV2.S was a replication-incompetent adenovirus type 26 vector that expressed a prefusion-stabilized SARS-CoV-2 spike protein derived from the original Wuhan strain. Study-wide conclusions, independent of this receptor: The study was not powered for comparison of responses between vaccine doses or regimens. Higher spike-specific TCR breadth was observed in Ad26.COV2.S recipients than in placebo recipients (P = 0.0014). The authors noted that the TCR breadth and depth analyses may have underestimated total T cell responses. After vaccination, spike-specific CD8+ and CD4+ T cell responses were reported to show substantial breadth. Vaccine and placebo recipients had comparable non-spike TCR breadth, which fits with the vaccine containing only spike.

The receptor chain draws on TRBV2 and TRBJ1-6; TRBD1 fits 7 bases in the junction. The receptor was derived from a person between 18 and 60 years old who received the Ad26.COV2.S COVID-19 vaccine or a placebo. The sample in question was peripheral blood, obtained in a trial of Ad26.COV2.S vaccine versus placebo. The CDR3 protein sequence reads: CASRGGQPNSPLHF. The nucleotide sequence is TGTGCCAGCAGGGGGGGACAGCCAAATTCACCCCTCCACTTT.